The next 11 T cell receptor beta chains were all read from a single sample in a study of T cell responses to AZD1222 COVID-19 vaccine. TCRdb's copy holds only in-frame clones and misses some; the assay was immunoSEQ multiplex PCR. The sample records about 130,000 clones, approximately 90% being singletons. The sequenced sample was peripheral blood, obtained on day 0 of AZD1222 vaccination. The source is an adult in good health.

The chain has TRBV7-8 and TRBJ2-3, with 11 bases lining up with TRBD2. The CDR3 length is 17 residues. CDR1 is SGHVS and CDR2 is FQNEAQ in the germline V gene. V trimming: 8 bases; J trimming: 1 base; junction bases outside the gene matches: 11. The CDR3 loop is CASVLAGGVGGTDTQYF. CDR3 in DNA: TGTGCCAGCGTCCTAGCGGGGGGCGTTGGAGGCACAGATACGCAGTATTTT.

The CDR3 spells CAWSVYMNTEAFF. In nucleotides, the CDR3 is TGTGCCTGGAGCGTGTACATGAACACTGAAGCTTTCTTT. The V call is TRBV30, the J call TRBJ1-1; no clear D. CDR1 and CDR2 from the germline V gene are GTSNPN and SVGIG (reference sequence). Trimming shortened V by 3 bases and J by 0 bases, and 8 bases separated the two germline ends. This CDR3 spans 13 amino acids.

CDR3 sequence (DNA): TGTGCCAGCAGCCCTGGGCCTTTCTACGAGCAGTACTTC. As protein: CASSPGPFYEQYF. The chain recombines TRBV12-3 or TRBV12-4 with TRBJ2-7; unclear D gene. Trimming removed 6 bases from V and 3 bases from J, with 12 bases in between. CDR3 length: 13 residues.

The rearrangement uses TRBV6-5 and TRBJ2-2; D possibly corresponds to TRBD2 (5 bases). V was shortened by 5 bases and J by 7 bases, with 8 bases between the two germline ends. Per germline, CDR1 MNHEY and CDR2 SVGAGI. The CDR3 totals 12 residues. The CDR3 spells CASSPRGGELFF. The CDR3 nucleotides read TGTGCCAGCAGTCCACGGGGCGGGGAGCTGTTTTTT.

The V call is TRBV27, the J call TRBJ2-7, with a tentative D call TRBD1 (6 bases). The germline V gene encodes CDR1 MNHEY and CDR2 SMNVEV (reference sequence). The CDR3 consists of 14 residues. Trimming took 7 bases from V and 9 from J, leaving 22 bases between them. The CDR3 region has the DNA TGTGCCAGCATCTCGAAGGGGGACCCGAGGAGGCAGTACTTC. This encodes CASISKGDPRRQYF.

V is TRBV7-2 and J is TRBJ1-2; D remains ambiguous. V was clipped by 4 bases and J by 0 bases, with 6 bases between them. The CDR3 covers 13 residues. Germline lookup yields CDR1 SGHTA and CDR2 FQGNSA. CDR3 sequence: CASSSGSNYGYTF. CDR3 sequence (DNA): TGTGCCAGCAGCTCCGGGTCTAACTATGGCTACACCTTC.

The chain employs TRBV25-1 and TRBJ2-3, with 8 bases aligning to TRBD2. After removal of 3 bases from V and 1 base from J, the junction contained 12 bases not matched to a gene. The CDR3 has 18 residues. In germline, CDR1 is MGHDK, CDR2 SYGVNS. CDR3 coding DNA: TGTGCCAGCAGTGAGCCCCGGGTGGCGGGGGGCCGCACAGATACGCAGTATTTT. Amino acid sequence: CASSEPRVAGGRTDTQYF.

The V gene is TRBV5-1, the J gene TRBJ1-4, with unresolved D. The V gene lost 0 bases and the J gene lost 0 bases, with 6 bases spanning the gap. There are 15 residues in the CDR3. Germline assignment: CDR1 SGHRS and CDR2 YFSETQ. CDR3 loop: CASSLGATTNEKLFF. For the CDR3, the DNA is TGCGCCAGCAGCTTGGGGGCAACAACTAATGAAAAACTGTTTTTT.

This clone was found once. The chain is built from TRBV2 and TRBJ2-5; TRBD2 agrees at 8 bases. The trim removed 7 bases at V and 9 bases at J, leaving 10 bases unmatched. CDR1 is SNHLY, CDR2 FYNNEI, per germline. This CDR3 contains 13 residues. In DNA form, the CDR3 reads TGTGCCAGCACCCACCGGGGGGGGGTTCCCCAGTACTTC. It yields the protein CASTHRGGVPQYF.

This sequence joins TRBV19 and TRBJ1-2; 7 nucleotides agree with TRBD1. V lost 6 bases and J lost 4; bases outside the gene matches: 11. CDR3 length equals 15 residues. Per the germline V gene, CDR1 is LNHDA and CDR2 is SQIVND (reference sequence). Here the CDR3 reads CASSNGQAFSYGYTF. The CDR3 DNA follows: TGTGCCAGTAGCAATGGACAGGCGTTCTCCTATGGCTACACCTTC.

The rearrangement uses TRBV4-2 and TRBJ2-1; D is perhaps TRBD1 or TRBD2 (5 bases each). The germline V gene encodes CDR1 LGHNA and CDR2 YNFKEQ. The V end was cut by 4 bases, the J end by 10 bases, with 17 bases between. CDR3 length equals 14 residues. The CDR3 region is CASSPRDDQWEQFF. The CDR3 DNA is TGTGCCAGCAGCCCCAGGGACGATCAGTGGGAGCAGTTCTTC.